This T cell receptor (beta chain) stems from a study of blood T cell repertoires in COVID-19. Across the study: Acute and convalescent COVID-19 samples came from the United States, Italy and Spain. PBMCs, B-cell-depleted T cells, or T cells provided the cDNA or gDNA that made up the material.

There are 13 residues in the CDR3. Trimming took off 5 bases at V and 5 bases at J, with 12 bases between the two ends. CDR1 is SNHLY, CDR2 FYNNEI, per germline. In the study's own analysis: Estimation of nucleated cell counts relied on the amplification of reference gene primers. Assay used: immunoSEQ multiplex PCR; TCRdb lists only in-frame clones, some missing. V, J and clone size are taken as reported in that table, and D and trimming were inferred from the DNA itself. The sample contains some 64,000 clones, 65% to 80% of which appear only once. The V gene is TRBV2, the J gene TRBJ1-2; D is perhaps TRBD1 (6 bases). The source material was peripheral blood. This TCR was sampled from a man in his sixties with acute or convalescent COVID-19. The CDR3 bases are TGTGCCAGCAGTACGGGGGGGCGTTATGGCTACACCTTC. Its protein is CASSTGGRYGYTF.